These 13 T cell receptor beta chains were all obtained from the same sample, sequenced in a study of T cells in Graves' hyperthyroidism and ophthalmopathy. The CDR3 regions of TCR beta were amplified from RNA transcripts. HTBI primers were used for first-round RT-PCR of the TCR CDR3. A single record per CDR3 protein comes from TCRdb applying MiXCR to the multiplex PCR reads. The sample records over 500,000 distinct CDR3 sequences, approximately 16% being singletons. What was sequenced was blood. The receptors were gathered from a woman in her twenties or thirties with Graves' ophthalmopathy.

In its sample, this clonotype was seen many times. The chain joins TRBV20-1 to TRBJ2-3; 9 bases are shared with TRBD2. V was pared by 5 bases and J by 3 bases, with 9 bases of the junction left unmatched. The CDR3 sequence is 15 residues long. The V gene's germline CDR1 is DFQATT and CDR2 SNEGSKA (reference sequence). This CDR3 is CSAHGSGRRTDTQYF. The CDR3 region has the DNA TGCAGTGCTCACGGTAGCGGGAGAAGGACAGATACGCAGTATTTT.

The chain's CDR3 is CASSNPGDTQYF. CDR3 sequence (DNA): TGTGCCAGCAGCAATCCGGGGGATACGCAGTATTTT. The chain carries TRBV9 and TRBJ2-3; possibly TRBD2 for D (5 bases). The CDR3 extends over 12 amino acids. V gave up 4 bases and J gave up 6 bases, with 9 bases separating them. Germline V lookup: CDR1 SGDLS, CDR2 YYNGEE.

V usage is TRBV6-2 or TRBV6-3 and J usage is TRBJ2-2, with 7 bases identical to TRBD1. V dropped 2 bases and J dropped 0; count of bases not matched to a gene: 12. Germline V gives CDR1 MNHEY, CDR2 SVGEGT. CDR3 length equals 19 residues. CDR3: CASSYLTLRQGANTGELFF. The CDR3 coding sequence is TGTGCCAGCAGTTACCTAACTCTTAGACAGGGAGCGAACACCGGGGAGCTGTTTTTT.

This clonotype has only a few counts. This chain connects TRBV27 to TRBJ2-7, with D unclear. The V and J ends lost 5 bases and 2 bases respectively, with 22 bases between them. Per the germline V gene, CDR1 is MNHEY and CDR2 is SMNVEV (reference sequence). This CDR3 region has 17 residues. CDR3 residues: CASSGPLGLERPYEQYF. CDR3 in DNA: TGTGCCAGCAGTGGACCCCTCGGCCTAGAGAGGCCCTACGAGCAGTACTTC.

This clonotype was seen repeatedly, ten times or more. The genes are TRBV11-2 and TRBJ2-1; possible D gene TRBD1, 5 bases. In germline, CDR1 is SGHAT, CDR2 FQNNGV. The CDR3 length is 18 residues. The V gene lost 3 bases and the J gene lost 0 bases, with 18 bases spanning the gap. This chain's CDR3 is CASSFGVRQLASYNEQFF. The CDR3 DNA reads TGTGCCAGCAGCTTTGGGGTTAGACAGCTCGCCTCCTACAATGAGCAGTTCTTC.

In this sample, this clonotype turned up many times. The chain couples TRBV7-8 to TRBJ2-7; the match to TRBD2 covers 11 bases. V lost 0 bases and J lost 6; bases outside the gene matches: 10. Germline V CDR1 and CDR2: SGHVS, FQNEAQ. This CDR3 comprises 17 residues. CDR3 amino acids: CASSLAGGVAGGSEQYF. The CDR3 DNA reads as TGTGCCAGCAGCTTAGCTGGCGGTGTAGCGGGAGGGAGCGAGCAGTACTTC.

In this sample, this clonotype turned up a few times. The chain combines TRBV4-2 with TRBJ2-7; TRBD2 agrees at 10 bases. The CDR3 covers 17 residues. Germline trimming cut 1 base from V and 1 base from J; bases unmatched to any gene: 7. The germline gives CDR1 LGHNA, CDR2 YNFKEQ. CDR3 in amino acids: CASSQAKGLAQSYEQYF. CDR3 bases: TGTGCCAGCAGCCAAGCGAAGGGACTAGCGCAATCCTACGAGCAGTACTTC.

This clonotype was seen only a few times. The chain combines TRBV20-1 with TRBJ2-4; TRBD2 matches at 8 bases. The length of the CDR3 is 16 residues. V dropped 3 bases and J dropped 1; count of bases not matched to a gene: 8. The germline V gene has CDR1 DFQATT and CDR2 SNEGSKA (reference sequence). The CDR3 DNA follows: TGCAGTGCTAGGCGGCGGGGGGTAGTGGCCAAAAACATTCAGTACTTC. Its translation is CSARRRGVVAKNIQYF.

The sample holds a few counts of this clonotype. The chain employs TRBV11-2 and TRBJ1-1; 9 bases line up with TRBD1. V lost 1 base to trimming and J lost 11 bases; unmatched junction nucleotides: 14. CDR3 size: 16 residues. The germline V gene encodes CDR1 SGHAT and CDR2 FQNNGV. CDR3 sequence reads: CASSLAPGQGYLGAFF. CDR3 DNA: TGTGCCAGCAGCTTAGCCCCGGGACAGGGATATTTGGGGGCTTTCTTT.

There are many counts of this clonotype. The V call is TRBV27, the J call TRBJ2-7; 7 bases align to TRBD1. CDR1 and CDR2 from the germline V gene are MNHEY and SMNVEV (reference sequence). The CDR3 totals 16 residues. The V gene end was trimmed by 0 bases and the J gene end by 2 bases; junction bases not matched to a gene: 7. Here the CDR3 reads CASSLSSGGTAYEQYF. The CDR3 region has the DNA TGTGCCAGCAGTTTATCTTCAGGGGGTACGGCCTACGAGCAGTACTTC.

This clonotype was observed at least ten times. The DNA of the CDR3 is TGTGCCAGCAGTTTAGGTGGGCACCCTGAAGCTTTCTTT. Translating it yields CASSLGGHPEAFF. The genes are TRBV28 and TRBJ1-1; D ambiguous. V was trimmed by 2 bases and J by 6 bases, leaving 10 bases between them. The CDR3 has 13 amino acids. The germline gives CDR1 MDHEN, CDR2 SYDVKM.

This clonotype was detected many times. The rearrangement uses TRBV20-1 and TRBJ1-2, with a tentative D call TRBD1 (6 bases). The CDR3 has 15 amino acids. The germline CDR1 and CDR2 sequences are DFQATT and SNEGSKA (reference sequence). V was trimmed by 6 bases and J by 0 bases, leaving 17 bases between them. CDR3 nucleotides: TGCAGTGCCGGGGGGATGGGGGGCCCTAACTATGGCTACACCTTC. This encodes CSAGGMGGPNYGYTF.

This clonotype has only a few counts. The CDR3 spells CASSQGERELHEQFF. The CDR3 DNA sequence: TGTGCCAGCAGCCAAGGGGAGCGGGAGTTACATGAGCAGTTCTTC. V and J are TRBV4-2 and TRBJ2-1; 8 bases match TRBD2. The CDR3 runs to 15 residues. After removal of 1 base from V and 8 bases from J, the junction contained 7 bases not matched to a gene. In germline, CDR1 is LGHNA, CDR2 YNFKEQ.